This note documents a single T cell receptor (beta chain) sequence. Through a sample-barcoded 5' primer and a J-beta primer mix, a second PCR was run for roughly 6 to 11 cycles. A 12-random-nucleotide template-switch adaptor tagged each cDNA molecule. TCRdb re-derived calls from the 5' RACE reads in MiXCR, one entry per CDR3 protein. Of approximately 1.5 million distinct CDR3 sequences detected, less than 45% appear once; the ten largest clones hold about 4%. These data come from a study of blood T cells in healthy people across ages. Extracted total RNA amounted to at least 5.5 micrograms for each sample. The clonotype originates from a woman aged 18-30 years in good health. Material for sequencing was blood.

CDR3: CSVDGTSGGSYYNEQFF. The CDR3 bases are TGCAGCGTTGATGGGACTAGCGGGGGGTCCTACTACAATGAGCAGTTCTTC. V gene TRBV29-1 combines with J gene TRBJ2-1; 15 bases match TRBD2. The junction had 6 bases not matched to a gene; V was cut back by 3 bases and J by 3 bases. Germline V gives CDR1 SQVTM, CDR2 ANQGSEA. The length of the CDR3 is 17 residues.